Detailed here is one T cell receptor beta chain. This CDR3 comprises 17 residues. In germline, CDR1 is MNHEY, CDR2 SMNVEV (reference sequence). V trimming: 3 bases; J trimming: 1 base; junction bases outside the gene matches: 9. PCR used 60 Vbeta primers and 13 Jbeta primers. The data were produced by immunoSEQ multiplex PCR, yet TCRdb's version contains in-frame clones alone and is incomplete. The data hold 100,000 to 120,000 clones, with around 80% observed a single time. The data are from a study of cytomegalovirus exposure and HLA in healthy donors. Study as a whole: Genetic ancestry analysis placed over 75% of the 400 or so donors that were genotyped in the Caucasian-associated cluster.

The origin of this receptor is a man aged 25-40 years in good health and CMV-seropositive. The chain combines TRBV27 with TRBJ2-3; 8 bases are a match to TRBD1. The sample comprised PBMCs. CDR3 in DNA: TGTGCCAGCAGTTTCAAACGACCGGGACAGGGCACAGATACGCAGTATTTT. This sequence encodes CASSFKRPGQGTDTQYF.